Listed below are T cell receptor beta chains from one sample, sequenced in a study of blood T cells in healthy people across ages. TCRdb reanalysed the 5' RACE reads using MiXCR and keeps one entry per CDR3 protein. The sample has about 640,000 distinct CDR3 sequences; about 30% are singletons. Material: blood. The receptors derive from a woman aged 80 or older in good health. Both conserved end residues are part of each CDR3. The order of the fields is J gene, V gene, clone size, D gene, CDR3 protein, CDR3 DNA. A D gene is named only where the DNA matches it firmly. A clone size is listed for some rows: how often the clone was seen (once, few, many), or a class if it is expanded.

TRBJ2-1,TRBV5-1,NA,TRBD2,CASSLELAGTYEQFF,TGCGCCAGCAGCTTGGAACTAGCGGGCACCTATGAGCAGTTCTTC
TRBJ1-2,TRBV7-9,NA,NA,CASNPTDANYGYTF,TGTGCCAGCAACCCGACGGATGCTAACTATGGCTACACCTTC
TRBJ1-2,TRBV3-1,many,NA,CASSQESWLDGYTF,TGTGCCAGCAGCCAAGAATCCTGGCTGGATGGCTACACCTTC
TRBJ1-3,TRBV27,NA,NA,CASSLKGAGNTIYF,TGTGCCAGCAGTTTAAAAGGGGCTGGAAACACCATATATTTT
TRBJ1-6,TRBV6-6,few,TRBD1,CASNDRGKDSPLHF,TGTGCCAGCAACGACAGGGGGAAGGATTCACCCCTCCACTTT
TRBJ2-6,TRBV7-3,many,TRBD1,CASSARTGGPSGANVLTF,TGTGCCAGCAGCGCCAGGACAGGGGGGCCCTCTGGGGCCAACGTCCTGACTTTC
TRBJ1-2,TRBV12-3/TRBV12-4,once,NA,CASERGAPTGYTF,TGTGCCAGCGAACGAGGAGCCCCAACTGGCTACACCTTC
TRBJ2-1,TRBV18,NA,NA,CANSPTTYQETQFF,TGTGCCAACTCACCGACCACGTACCAAGAGACCCAGTTCTTC
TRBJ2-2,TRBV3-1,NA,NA,CASSQGVTTNTGELFF,TGTGCCAGCAGCCAAGGTGTCACCACGAACACCGGGGAGCTGTTTTTT
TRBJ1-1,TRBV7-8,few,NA,CASSLGGDYTEAFF,TGTGCCAGCAGCCTCGGAGGGGATTACACTGAAGCTTTCTTT
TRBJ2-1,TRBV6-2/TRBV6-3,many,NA,CASSLWRGEDNEQFF,TGTGCCAGCAGCCTCTGGAGGGGGGAGGACAATGAGCAGTTCTTC
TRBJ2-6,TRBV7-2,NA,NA,CASSALHSGANVLTF,TGTGCCAGCAGCGCCCTACACTCTGGGGCCAACGTCCTGACTTTC
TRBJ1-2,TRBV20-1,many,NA,CSARELRVSYGYTF,TGCAGTGCTAGAGAGTTGAGGGTTTCCTATGGCTACACCTTC
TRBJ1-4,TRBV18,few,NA,CASAASVTDFNEKLFF,TGTGCCAGCGCGGCGTCGGTGACAGATTTTAATGAAAAACTGTTTTTT
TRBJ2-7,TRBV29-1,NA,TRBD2,CSVGLAGPTYEQYF,TGCAGCGTGGGACTAGCGGGGCCTACCTACGAGCAGTACTTC
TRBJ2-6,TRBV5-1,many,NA,CASSPGRGSGANVLTF,TGCGCCAGCAGCCCTGGCAGGGGCTCTGGGGCCAACGTCCTGACTTTC
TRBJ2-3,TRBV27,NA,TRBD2,CASSWGQGLAGGDTQYF,TGTGCCAGCAGTTGGGGCCAGGGACTAGCGGGGGGGGATACGCAGTATTTT
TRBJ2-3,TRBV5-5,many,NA,CASSRSAGSTDTQYF,TGTGCCAGCAGCCGGAGCGCGGGTAGCACAGATACGCAGTATTTT
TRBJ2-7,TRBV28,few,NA,CASSSGSANNEQYF,TGTGCCAGCAGTTCAGGTAGCGCGAACAATGAGCAGTACTTC
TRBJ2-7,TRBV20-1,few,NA,CSASPLADSYNEQYF,TGCAGTGCTTCGCCCTTAGCGGACTCCTACAATGAGCAGTACTTC
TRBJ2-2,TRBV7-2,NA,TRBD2,CASSSPPGGQPGELFF,TGTGCCAGCAGCTCCCCTCCGGGGGGGCAACCCGGGGAGCTGTTTTTT
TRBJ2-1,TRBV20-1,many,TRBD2,CSARVPRGLAGGASYNEQFF,TGCAGTGCTAGAGTTCCGAGGGGACTAGCGGGGGGCGCCTCCTACAATGAGCAGTTCTTC
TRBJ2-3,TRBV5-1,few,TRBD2,CTSSTLTSGGPTDTQYF,TGCACCAGCAGCACCTTGACTAGCGGGGGACCCACAGATACGCAGTATTTT
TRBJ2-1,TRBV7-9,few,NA,CASSLTAEEFF,TGTGCCAGCAGCTTAACGGCAGAGGAGTTCTTC
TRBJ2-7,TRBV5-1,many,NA,CASSSRGPSDEQYF,TGCGCCAGCAGCTCGAGGGGACCAAGCGACGAGCAGTACTTC
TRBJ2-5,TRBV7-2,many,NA,CASSLGTKIETQYF,TGTGCCAGCAGCTTAGGGACCAAAATAGAGACCCAGTACTTC
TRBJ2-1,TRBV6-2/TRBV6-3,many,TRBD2,CASSYSSSGVYEQFF,TGTGCCAGCAGTTACTCATCTAGCGGGGTCTACGAGCAGTTCTTC
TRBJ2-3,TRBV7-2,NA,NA,CASSQWRGSTDTQYF,TGTGCCAGCAGCCAATGGCGCGGGTCGACAGATACGCAGTATTTT
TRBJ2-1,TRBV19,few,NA,CASSITPGNEQFF,TGTGCCAGTAGTATAACTCCCGGCAATGAGCAGTTCTTC
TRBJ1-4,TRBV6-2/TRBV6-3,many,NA,CASSTRDKSFRKEKLFF,TGTGCCAGCAGCACCCGGGACAAATCTTTCCGCAAGGAAAAACTGTTTTTT
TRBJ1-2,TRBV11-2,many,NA,CASSPRLRVGYGYTF,TGTGCCAGCAGCCCACGGCTTAGGGTAGGCTATGGCTACACCTTC
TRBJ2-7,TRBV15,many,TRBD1,CATSRAGTGSYEQYF,TGTGCCACCAGCAGAGCCGGGACAGGCTCCTACGAGCAGTACTTC
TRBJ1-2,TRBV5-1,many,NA,CASSLQTGGDYGYTF,TGCGCCAGCAGCTTGCAGACGGGGGGTGACTATGGCTACACCTTC
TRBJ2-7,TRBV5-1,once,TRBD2,CASNQPGSGVYEQYF,TGCGCCAGCAACCAGCCAGGTAGCGGGGTCTACGAGCAGTACTTC
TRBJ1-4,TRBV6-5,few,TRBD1,CASSYTDRVGKLFF,TGTGCCAGCAGTTACACGGACAGGGTAGGAAAACTGTTTTTT
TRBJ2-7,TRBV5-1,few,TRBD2,CASSLAGGWFANEQYF,TGCGCCAGCAGCTTGGCCGGGGGGTGGTTCGCGAACGAGCAGTACTTC
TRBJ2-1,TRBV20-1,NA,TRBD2,CSALDIAGNLPNEQFF,TGCAGTGCTTTGGACATAGCGGGCAACCTCCCCAATGAGCAGTTCTTC
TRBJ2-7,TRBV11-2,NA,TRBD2,CASSAGTMSYEQYF,TGTGCCAGCAGCGCCGGGACTATGTCCTACGAGCAGTACTTC
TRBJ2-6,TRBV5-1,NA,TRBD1,CASSFLSPDRGVHGANVLTF,TGCGCCAGCAGCTTCCTGTCCCCGGACAGGGGTGTTCATGGGGCCAACGTCCTGACTTTC
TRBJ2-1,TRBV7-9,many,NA,CASSLAGSIPGGEQFF,TGTGCCAGCAGCTTAGCGGGATCGATCCCTGGGGGTGAGCAGTTCTTC
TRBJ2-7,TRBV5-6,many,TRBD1,CASRQGAREQYF,TGTGCCAGCCGACAGGGGGCAAGGGAGCAGTACTTC